These T cell receptor beta chains were read from a single sample in a study of cytomegalovirus exposure and HLA in healthy donors. The method was immunoSEQ multiplex PCR; TCRdb's version includes in-frame clones alone and lacks a portion of them. The repertoire holds about 150,000 clones, with around two thirds as singletons. The source material was PBMCs. The receptors stem from a woman aged 40 to 55 in good health and CMV-seronegative. Each CDR3 is given with its conserved first and last residue. A D gene is named only where the DNA matches it firmly. Some rows mark clone size as missing; the rest say once, few, many or name a class of expanded clone.

d_gene	v_gene	abundance	j_gene	CDR3nt	CDR3aa
TRBD2	TRBV7-4	.	TRBJ2-7	TGTGCCAGCAGCTTATGCGGGGGGCCCGACGAGCAGTACTTC	CASSLCGGPDEQYF
TRBD1	TRBV5-1	.	TRBJ2-3	TGCGCCAGCAGCTCCCAGGGGGCGAGCACAGATACGCAGTATTTT	CASSSQGASTDTQYF
.	TRBV6-5	few	TRBJ1-1	TGTGCCAGCAATGGTGGCTCATACACTGAAGCTTTCTTT	CASNGGSYTEAFF
TRBD1	TRBV30	.	TRBJ1-1	TGTGCCTGGAGTGTACAGGGGACGAACACTGAAGCTTTCTTT	CAWSVQGTNTEAFF
TRBD2	TRBV5-1	.	TRBJ2-1	TGCGCCAGCAGCCTCCAGACTAGCGGGGGGCCATTTGAGCAGTTCTTC	CASSLQTSGGPFEQFF
.	TRBV6-6	.	TRBJ1-2	TGTGCCAGCAGTTTTCAGGGGACGGATGGCTACACCTTC	CASSFQGTDGYTF
.	TRBV5-1	.	TRBJ2-3	TGCGCCAGCAGCTTGACAGACCCCCTGACAGATACGCAGTATTTT	CASSLTDPLTDTQYF
.	TRBV11-1	.	TRBJ1-5	TGTGCCAGCAGCCTTAACCCGGACATCTTTGAACAGCCCCAGCATTTT	CASSLNPDIFEQPQHF
TRBD1	TRBV6-5	.	TRBJ1-5	TGTGCCAGCAGGAGACAGGGGGGTGGTCAGCCCCAGCATTTT	CASRRQGGGQPQHF
.	TRBV19	.	TRBJ1-1	TGTGCCAGTAGTCCTGGAGGGGACGACACTGAAGCTTTCTTT	CASSPGGDDTEAFF
.	TRBV6-1	few	TRBJ2-4	TGTGCCAGCAGTGAAGAACAGGGCCTTACCAAAAACATTCAGTACTTC	CASSEEQGLTKNIQYF
TRBD1	TRBV6-1	.	TRBJ1-4	TGTGCCAGCAGTTTCCGGGACAGAGAAAATGAAAAACTGTTTTTT	CASSFRDRENEKLFF
.	TRBV18	.	TRBJ1-1	TGTGCCAGCTCATCTTGGACAGAGAACACTGAAGCTTTCTTT	CASSSWTENTEAFF
.	TRBV7-9	.	TRBJ1-5	TGTGCCAGCACTCTCGGCCGGCGGGTCAGCAATCAGCCCCAGCATTTT	CASTLGRRVSNQPQHF
TRBD1	TRBV30	.	TRBJ1-4	TGTGCCTGGAGTCCACCCCGGGACAGGGCAAAACTGTTTTTT	CAWSPPRDRAKLFF
.	TRBV7-6	.	TRBJ1-1	TGTGCCAGCAGCTTAGCGTCCCAGGCCAACACTGAAGCTTTCTTT	CASSLASQANTEAFF
.	TRBV10-3	.	TRBJ2-3	TGTGCCATCCGGAGCACAGATACGCAGTATTTT	CAIRSTDTQYF
.	TRBV29-1	.	TRBJ2-7	TGCAGCGTTGGGAGCCGAACCTACGAGCAGTACTTC	CSVGSRTYEQYF
TRBD2	TRBV30	.	TRBJ2-5	TGTGCCTGGAGCGCTACTAGCGAACAAGAGACCCAGTACTTC	CAWSATSEQETQYF
.	TRBV19	few	TRBJ1-1	TGTGCCAGTAAACCAAATGAGCTCGCCTTAGAAGCTTTCTTT	CASKPNELALEAFF
.	TRBV5-3	.	TRBJ1-2	TGTGCCAGAAGCTGGGAGGTCTCACCATATGGCTACACCTTC	CARSWEVSPYGYTF
TRBD1	TRBV7-9	.	TRBJ1-1	TGTGCCAGCAGCCCGGGACAGCGGGGGACCCTGAACACTGAAGCTTTCTTT	CASSPGQRGTLNTEAFF
.	TRBV7-9	.	TRBJ2-3	TGTGCCAGCAGCTTAAGTGAGAGGGATACGCAGTATTTT	CASSLSERDTQYF
.	TRBV5-1	.	TRBJ2-3	TGCGCCAGCAGCTTAGTGGACAGCCGCACAGATACGCAGTATTTT	CASSLVDSRTDTQYF
.	TRBV27	.	TRBJ2-7	TGTGCCAGCAGTTTGGGAGGAGTTGGTCCCTACGAGCAGTACTTC	CASSLGGVGPYEQYF
.	TRBV5-5	.	TRBJ1-1	TGTGCCAGCAGCCACTACCGCATGAACACTGAAGCTTTCTTT	CASSHYRMNTEAFF
.	TRBV6-6	few	TRBJ1-1	TGTGCCAGCAGTTACGGGGGGTCTGAAGCTTTCTTT	CASSYGGSEAFF
.	TRBV7-3	.	TRBJ2-2	TGTGCCAGCAGCTTAGCCGACCAAGGGGTTACCGGGGAGCTGTTTTTT	CASSLADQGVTGELFF
TRBD1	TRBV6-5	.	TRBJ1-1	TGTGCCAGCAGTTACTCGAACAGGGGAAGGACTGAAGCTTTCTTT	CASSYSNRGRTEAFF
.	TRBV29-1	.	TRBJ1-1	TGCAGCACCTGGGGGGGCGGGAACACTGAAGCTTTCTTT	CSTWGGGNTEAFF
TRBD1	TRBV6-5	.	TRBJ1-6	TGTGCCAGCAGTTTGAGACAGGGGGGGAATTCACCCCTCCACTTT	CASSLRQGGNSPLHF
TRBD1	TRBV20-1	.	TRBJ1-2	TGCAGTGCACCGACAGGGCCGGGCTACACCTTC	CSAPTGPGYTF
TRBD1	TRBV30	.	TRBJ2-2	TGTGCCTGGACCTCCGACAGGGGGCACTACACCGGGGAGCTGTTTTTT	CAWTSDRGHYTGELFF
TRBD1	TRBV27	.	TRBJ1-2	TGTGCCAGCAGCTCGGGACAGGGGGTCCTTGGCTACACCTTC	CASSSGQGVLGYTF
.	TRBV6-5	.	TRBJ1-4	TGTGCCAGCAGTTACTCCAGCACTACCGCTGAAAAACTGTTTTTT	CASSYSSTTAEKLFF
.	TRBV10-3	.	TRBJ1-1	TGTGCCATCAGTGAGAAGAGGAGGCTGAACACTGAAGCTTTCTTT	CAISEKRRLNTEAFF
TRBD2	TRBV5-1	.	TRBJ2-3	TGCGCCAGCAGCTCTGAAGGAGGCGGGGGGAACCCTCTCCTCACAGATACGCAGTATTTT	CASSSEGGGGNPLLTDTQYF
TRBD1	TRBV27	.	TRBJ1-1	TGTGCCAGCAGTCCCCTCCGGACAGGCTTGAACACTGAAGCTTTCTTT	CASSPLRTGLNTEAFF
.	TRBV19	.	TRBJ2-7	TGTGCCAGTAGTGGGTCGGGGAGGTTTACGGACGAGCAGTACTTC	CASSGSGRFTDEQYF
TRBD1	TRBV12-5	.	TRBJ1-5	TGTGCTAGTGGCCCCGGGACAGGGGGCTTTCAGCCCCAGCATTTT	CASGPGTGGFQPQHF
TRBD2	TRBV5-1	few	TRBJ2-7	TGCGCCAGCAGCTACAGCGGGGTTATCCCTACGGAGCAGTACTTC	CASSYSGVIPTEQYF
.	TRBV28	few	TRBJ1-2	TGTGCCAGCAGTCCATCGCTAGTGCCCAGGGCGGGGGGAGGCTACACCTTC	CASSPSLVPRAGGGYTF
.	TRBV7-2	.	TRBJ2-3	TGTGCCAGCAGCTTAAGGCTTGAGGGAATGTTAGATACGCAGTATTTT	CASSLRLEGMLDTQYF
TRBD1	TRBV5-6	.	TRBJ2-7	TGTGCCAGCAGCACCGACAGGGGACTCCCCTACGAGCAGTACTTC	CASSTDRGLPYEQYF
.	TRBV7-9	.	TRBJ1-2	TGTGCCAGCAGCTTAGAGCTCGTCTTGACAAACCCTAACTATGGCTACACCTTC	CASSLELVLTNPNYGYTF
.	TRBV29-1	.	TRBJ1-1	TGCAGCGTTGCGCGCGGGAACACTGAAGCTTTCTTT	CSVARGNTEAFF
.	TRBV7-9	.	TRBJ1-1	TGTGCCAGCAGCTCTCAGGGGTTAGATGCTTTCTTT	CASSSQGLDAFF
TRBD1	TRBV7-9	.	TRBJ1-2	TGTGCCAGCAGCCCCGGGACAGGGGGCATGGGCTACACCTTC	CASSPGTGGMGYTF
.	TRBV19	.	TRBJ1-6	TGTGCCAGTACCGACAGTCCCTATAATTCACCCCTCCACTTT	CASTDSPYNSPLHF
.	TRBV7-9	.	TRBJ1-2	TGTGCCAGCAGCTTAGGGGGCACTGGCTACACCTTC	CASSLGGTGYTF
TRBD2	TRBV5-1	.	TRBJ2-3	TGCGCCAGCAGCTTCGGGACTAGCGGGGCGACAGATACGCAGTATTTT	CASSFGTSGATDTQYF
.	TRBV6-6	.	TRBJ1-6	TGTGCCAGCAAGGGGGCCTATAATTCACCCCTCCACTTT	CASKGAYNSPLHF
.	TRBV20-1	.	TRBJ2-5	TGCAGTGCTAATTCGGAGGAGACCCAGTACTTC	CSANSEETQYF
.	TRBV5-6	.	TRBJ1-1	TGTGCCAGCAGTTTCTTTAAGCGGGGGAGTACCGCGATGAACACTGAAGCTTTCTTT	CASSFFKRGSTAMNTEAFF
.	TRBV5-1	few	TRBJ2-1	TGCGCCAGCAGCTTTCAGGGAAATGAGCAGTTCTTC	CASSFQGNEQFF